Given below is one T cell receptor (beta chain) in context. The germline V gene encodes CDR1 SGHAT and CDR2 FQNNGV. J lost 4 bases, V lost 1 base, and 3 bases had no gene match. The CDR3 contains 16 residues. The source of the sample is a study of blood T cell repertoires in COVID-19. Turning to the study itself: Nucleic acid was either cDNA or gDNA, and it came from T cells, B-cell-depleted T cells, or PBMCs.

As processed by the authors: Amplification of reference gene primers provided the estimated nucleated cell counts. Produced via immunoSEQ multiplex PCR; TCRdb's table is partial and in-frame only. V and J calls plus clone size are reproduced from that table; the DNA served to infer D and trimming. The repertoire holds around 210,000 clones, with 88% as singletons. The clonotype originates from a man aged 18 to 29 with active or convalescent COVID-19. Sequences were obtained from peripheral blood. This sequence joins TRBV11-2 and TRBJ2-3; TRBD2 agrees at 12 bases. As DNA, the CDR3 is TGTGCCAGCAGCTTAGGGGCTAGCGGGAGGGCAGATACGCAGTATTTT. Protein product: CASSLGASGRADTQYF.